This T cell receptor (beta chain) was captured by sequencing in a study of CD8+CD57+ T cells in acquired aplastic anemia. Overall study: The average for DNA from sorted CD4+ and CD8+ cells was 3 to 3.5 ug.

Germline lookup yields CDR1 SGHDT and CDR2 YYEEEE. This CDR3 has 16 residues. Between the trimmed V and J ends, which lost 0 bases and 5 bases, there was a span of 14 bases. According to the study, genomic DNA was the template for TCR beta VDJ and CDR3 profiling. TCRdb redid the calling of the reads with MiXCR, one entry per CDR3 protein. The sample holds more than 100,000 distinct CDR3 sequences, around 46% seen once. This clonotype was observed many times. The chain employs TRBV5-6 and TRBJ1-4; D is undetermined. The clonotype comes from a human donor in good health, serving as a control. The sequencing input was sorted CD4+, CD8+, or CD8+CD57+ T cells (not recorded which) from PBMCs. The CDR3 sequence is CASSLGRKRDNEKLFF. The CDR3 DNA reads TGTGCCAGCAGCTTGGGGCGGAAGCGAGACAATGAAAAACTGTTTTTT.